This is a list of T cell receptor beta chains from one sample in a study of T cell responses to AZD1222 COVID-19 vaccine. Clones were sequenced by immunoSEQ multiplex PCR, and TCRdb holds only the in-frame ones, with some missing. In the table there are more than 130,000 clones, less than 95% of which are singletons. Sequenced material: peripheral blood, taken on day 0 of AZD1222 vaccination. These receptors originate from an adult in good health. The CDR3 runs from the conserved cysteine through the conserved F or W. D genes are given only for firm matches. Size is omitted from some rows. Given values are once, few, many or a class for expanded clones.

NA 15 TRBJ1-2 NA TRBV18 TGTGCCAGCTCACCCGTACGGGGGCGCGACTATGGCTACACCTTC CASSPVRGRDYGYTF
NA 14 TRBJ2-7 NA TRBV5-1 TGCGCCAGCAGCTTGGACGGGGGGCCCTACGAGCAGTACTTC CASSLDGGPYEQYF
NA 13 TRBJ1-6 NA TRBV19 TGTGCCAGTAGTGCAAGAGATAATTCACCCCTCCACTTT CASSARDNSPLHF
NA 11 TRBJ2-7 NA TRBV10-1 TGCGCCGGAGAATCGAGCTACGAGCAGTACTTC CAGESSYEQYF
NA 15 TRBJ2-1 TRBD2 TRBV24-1 TGTGCCACCAGTGATGGAGCGGGGGGGCCGAATGAGCAGTTCTTC CATSDGAGGPNEQFF
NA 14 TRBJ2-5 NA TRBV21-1 TGTGCCAGCAGCAAAGAGAGGGGGCAAGAGACCCAGTACTTC CASSKERGQETQYF
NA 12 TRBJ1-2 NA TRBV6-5 TGTGCCAGCAGATTAGGGGTTAGTGGCTACACCTTC CASRLGVSGYTF
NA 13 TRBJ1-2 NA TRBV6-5 TGTGCCAGCAGTTACAACAGAGCCTATGGCTACACCTTC CASSYNRAYGYTF
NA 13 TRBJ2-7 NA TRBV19 TGTGCCAGTAGCCGGGGACGAACCTACGAGCAGTACTTC CASSRGRTYEQYF
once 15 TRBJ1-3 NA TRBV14 TGTGCCAGCAGCCAAGTGGGGGGGTCCGGAAACACCATATATTTT CASSQVGGSGNTIYF
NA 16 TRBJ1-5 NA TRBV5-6 TGTGCCAGCAGCTTGTACAACCGGGGTAACAATCAGCCCCAGCATTTT CASSLYNRGNNQPQHF
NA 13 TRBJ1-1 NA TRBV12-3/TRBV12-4 TGTGCCAGCAGTTTAGGGGCGAACACTGAAGCTTTCTTT CASSLGANTEAFF
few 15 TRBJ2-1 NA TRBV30 TGTGCCTGGAGTGTAGGGGCTACTAGCTACAATGAGCAGTTCTTC CAWSVGATSYNEQFF
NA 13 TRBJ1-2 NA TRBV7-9 TGTGCCAGCACCCCGGTCAGGGATCAGGGCTACACCTTC CASTPVRDQGYTF
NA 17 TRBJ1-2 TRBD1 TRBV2 TGTGCCAGCAGTGATCTCGGACAGGGATTCTCTCACTATGGCTACACCTTC CASSDLGQGFSHYGYTF
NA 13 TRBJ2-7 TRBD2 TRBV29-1 TGCAACCATGGCGGGGGGGACTCCTACGAGCAGTACTTC CNHGGGDSYEQYF
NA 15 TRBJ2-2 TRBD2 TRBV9 TGTGCCAGCAGCGTAGGCGTAGCGGGGACCGGGGAGCTGTTTTTT CASSVGVAGTGELFF
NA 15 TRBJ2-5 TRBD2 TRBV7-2 TGTGCCAGCAGCCCGCGGACTAGCGGGTTCGAGACCCAGTACTTC CASSPRTSGFETQYF
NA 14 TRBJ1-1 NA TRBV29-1 TGCAGCGTTCAAAAGGTCCCGGAGGTCACTGAAGCTTTCTTT CSVQKVPEVTEAFF
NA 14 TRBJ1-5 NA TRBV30 TGTGCCTGGACCCTCAAGGGGGGTAATCAGCCCCAGCATTTT CAWTLKGGNQPQHF
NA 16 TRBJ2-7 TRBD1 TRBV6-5 TGTGCCAGCAGCTACTTGACAGGGGGCAATTCTTACGAGCAGTACTTC CASSYLTGGNSYEQYF
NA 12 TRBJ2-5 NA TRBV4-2 TGTGCCAGCAGCCAACGGGGGGAGACCCAGTACTTC CASSQRGETQYF
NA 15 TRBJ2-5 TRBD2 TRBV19 TGTGCCAGTAGTATTGAGATCAAGCGGGGAGTAACCCAGTACTTC CASSIEIKRGVTQYF
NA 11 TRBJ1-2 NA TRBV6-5 TGTGCCAGCGGGCGTATCTATGGCTACACCTTC CASGRIYGYTF
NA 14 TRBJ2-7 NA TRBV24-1 TGTGCCACCAGTGGGTCAGGTAGCTCCTACGAGCAGTACTTC CATSGSGSSYEQYF
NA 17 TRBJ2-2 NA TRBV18 TGTGCCAGCTCACCCCGCCTCGGGGGAACAGCACTCGGGGAGCTGTTTTTT CASSPRLGGTALGELFF
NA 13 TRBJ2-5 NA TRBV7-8 TGTGCCAGCAGGTCGTTATCACAAGAGACCCAGTACTTC CASRSLSQETQYF
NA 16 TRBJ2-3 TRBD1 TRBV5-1 TGCGCCAGCAGCTTGGATGGGACAGTAATCACAGATACGCAGTATTTT CASSLDGTVITDTQYF
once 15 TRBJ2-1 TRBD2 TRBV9 TGTGCCAGCAGTCCACTAGCGGGGGGGTACAATGAGCAGTTCTTC CASSPLAGGYNEQFF
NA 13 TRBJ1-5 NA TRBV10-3 TGTGCCACGTCGGAGAGCAGCAATCAGCCCCAGCATTTT CATSESSNQPQHF
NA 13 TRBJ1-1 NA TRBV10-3 TGTGCCGGACGCGGAAGCATGAACACTGAAGCTTTCTTT CAGRGSMNTEAFF
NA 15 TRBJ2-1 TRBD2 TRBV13 TGTGCCAGCAGCTCCGGACTAGGCTCCTACAATGAGCAGTTCTTC CASSSGLGSYNEQFF
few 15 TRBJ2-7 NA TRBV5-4 TGTGCCAGCAGCTTGGCTAGCCGCAGCTCCTACGAGCAGTACTTC CASSLASRSSYEQYF
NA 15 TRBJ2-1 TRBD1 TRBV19 TGTGCCAGTAGTAGCCCTAGGGGGCGTCGCGGTGAGCAGTTCTTC CASSSPRGRRGEQFF
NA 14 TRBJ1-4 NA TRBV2 TGTGCCAGCAGTGAAAGGCAGGGCGGTGAAAAACTGTTTTTT CASSERQGGEKLFF
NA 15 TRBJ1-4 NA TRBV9 TGTGCCAGCGGAATTTCTTCGGGGAGGAATGAAAAACTGTTTTTT CASGISSGRNEKLFF
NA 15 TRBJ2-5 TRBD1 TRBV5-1 TGCGCCAGCAGCTCCGACAGGGGGTTCCAAGAGACCCAGTACTTC CASSSDRGFQETQYF
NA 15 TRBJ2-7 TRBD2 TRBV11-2 TGTGCCAGCAGCCCCCGGACTAGCGGAACCTACGAGCAGTACTTC CASSPRTSGTYEQYF
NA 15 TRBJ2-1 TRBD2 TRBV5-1 TGCGCCAGCAGCTTCTCGCGGGGGGTCTTCAATGAGCAGTTCTTC CASSFSRGVFNEQFF
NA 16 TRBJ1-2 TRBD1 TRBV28 TGTGCCAGCAGTCCACCCCCGACAGGGGCGGCAGATGGCTACACCTTC CASSPPPTGAADGYTF